The clone carrying this T cell receptor (beta chain) was recorded only once. This entry is derived from a study of T cell responses to AZD1222 COVID-19 vaccine. Sequencing was performed with immunoSEQ multiplex PCR; in TCRdb, only in-frame clones are kept and a portion is missing. Of about 84,000 clones listed, around 85% are singletons. Trimming took off 0 bases at V and 0 bases at J, with 12 bases between the two ends. Per germline, CDR1 LNHNV and CDR2 YYDKDF (reference sequence). The CDR3 consists of 17 residues. Sample: peripheral blood, taken 28 days after the second AZD1222 dose. The sequence derives from an adult who received the AZD1222 COVID-19 vaccine. The rearrangement links TRBV15 to TRBJ1-3; no definite D call. DNA for the CDR3: TGTGCCACCAGCAGAGATTCCCCGGCACTCTCTGGAAACACCATATATTTT. As protein: CATSRDSPALSGNTIYF.